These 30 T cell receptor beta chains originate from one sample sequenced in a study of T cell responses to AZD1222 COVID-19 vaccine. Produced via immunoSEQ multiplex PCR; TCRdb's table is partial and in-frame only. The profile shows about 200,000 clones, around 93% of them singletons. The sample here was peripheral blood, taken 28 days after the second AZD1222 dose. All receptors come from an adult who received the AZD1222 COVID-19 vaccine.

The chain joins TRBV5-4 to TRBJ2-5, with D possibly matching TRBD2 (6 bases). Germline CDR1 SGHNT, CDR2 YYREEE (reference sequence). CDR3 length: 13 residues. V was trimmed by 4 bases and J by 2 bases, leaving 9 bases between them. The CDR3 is CASSIAAQETQYF. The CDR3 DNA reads TGTGCCAGCAGCATAGCGGCTCAAGAGACCCAGTACTTC. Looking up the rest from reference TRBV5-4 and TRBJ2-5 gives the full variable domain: ETGVTQSPTHLIKTRGQQVTLRCSSQSGHNTVSWYQQALGQGPQFIFQYYREEENGRGNFPPRFSGLQFPNYSSELNVNALELDDSALYLCASSIAAQETQYFGPGTRLLVL.

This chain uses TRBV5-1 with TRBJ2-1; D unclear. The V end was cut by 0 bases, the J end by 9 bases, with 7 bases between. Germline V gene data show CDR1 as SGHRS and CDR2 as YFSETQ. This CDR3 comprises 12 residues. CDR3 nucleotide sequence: TGCGCCAGCAGCTTGGCCCTAGGTGAGCAGTTCTTC. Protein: CASSLALGEQFF.

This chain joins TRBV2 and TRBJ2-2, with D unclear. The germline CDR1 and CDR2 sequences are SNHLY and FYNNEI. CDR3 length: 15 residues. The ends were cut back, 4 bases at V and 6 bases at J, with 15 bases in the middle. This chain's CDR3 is CASSGSRVASGELFF. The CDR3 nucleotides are TGTGCCAGCAGTGGTAGCCGGGTTGCCTCCGGGGAGCTGTTTTTT.

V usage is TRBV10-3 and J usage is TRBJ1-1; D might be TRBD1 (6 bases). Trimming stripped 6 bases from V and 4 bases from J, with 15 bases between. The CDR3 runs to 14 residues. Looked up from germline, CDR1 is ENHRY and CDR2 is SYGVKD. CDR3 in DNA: TGTGCCATCAGGTCCAGGGGCCGGGGCACTGAAGCTTTCTTT. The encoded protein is CAIRSRGRGTEAFF.

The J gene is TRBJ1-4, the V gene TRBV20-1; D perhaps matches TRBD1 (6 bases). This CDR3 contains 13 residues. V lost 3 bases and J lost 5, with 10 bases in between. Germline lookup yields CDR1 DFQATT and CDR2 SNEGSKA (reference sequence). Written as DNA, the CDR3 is TGCAGTGCTAGTAGGACAGTCAATGAAAAACTGTTTTTT. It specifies CSASRTVNEKLFF.

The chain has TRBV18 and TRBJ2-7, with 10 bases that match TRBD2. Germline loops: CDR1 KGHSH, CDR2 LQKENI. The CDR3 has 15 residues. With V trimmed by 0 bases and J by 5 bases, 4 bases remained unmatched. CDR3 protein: CASSPPSLAGDEQYF. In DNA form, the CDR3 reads TGTGCCAGCTCACCACCGAGCCTAGCGGGGGACGAGCAGTACTTC.

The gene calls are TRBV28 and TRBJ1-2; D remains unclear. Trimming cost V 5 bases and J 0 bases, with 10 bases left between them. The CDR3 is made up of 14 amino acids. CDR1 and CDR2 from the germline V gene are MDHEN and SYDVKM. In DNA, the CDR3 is TGTGCCAGCAGTACCCCTGGGGCTAACTATGGCTACACCTTC. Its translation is CASSTPGANYGYTF.

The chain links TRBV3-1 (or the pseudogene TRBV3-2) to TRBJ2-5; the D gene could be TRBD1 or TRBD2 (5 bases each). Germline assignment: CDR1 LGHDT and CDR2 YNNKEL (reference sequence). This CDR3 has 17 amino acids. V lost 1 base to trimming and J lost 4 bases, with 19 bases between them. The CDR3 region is CASSQGGAGTVVETQYF. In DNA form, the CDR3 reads TGTGCCAGCAGCCAAGGAGGGGCCGGGACCGTCGTAGAGACCCAGTACTTC.

Here the CDR3 DNA reads TGTGCCAGCAGCCCGGGACAGGGGGTTAGGACAGATACGCAGTATTTT. This encodes CASSPGQGVRTDTQYF. The rearrangement joins TRBV3-1 (or the pseudogene TRBV3-2) to TRBJ2-3, with 11 bases aligning to TRBD1. Germline V gene data show CDR1 as LGHDT and CDR2 as YNNKEL (reference sequence). Trimming at V came to 4 bases and at J to 3 bases, leaving 6 bases not matched to a gene. This CDR3 comprises 16 residues.

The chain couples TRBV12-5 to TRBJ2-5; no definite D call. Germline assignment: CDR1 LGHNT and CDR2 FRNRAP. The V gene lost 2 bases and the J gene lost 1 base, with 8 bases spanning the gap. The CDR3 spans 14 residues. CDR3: CASGLPGSQETQYF. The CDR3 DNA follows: TGTGCTAGTGGTTTGCCGGGCAGCCAAGAGACCCAGTACTTC.

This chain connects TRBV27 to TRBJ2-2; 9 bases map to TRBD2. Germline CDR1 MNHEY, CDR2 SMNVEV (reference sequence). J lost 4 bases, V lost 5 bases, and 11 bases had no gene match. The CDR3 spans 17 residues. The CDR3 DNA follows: TGTGCCAGCAGTCCCCTTGGAAGCGGGGGGCTCACCGGGGAGCTGTTTTTT. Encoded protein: CASSPLGSGGLTGELFF.

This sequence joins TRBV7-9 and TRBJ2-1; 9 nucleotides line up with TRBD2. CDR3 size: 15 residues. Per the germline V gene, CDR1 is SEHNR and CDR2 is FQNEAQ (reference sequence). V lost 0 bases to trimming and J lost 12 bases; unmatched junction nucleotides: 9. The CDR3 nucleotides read TGTGCCAGCAGCTTAGCCAGCGGGGGGACAATGAGGCAGTTCTTC. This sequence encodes CASSLASGGTMRQFF.

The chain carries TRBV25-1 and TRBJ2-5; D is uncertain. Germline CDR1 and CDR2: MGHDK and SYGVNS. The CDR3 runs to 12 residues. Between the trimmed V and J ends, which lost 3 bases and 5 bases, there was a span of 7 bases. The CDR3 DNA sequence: TGTGCCAGCAGTGATGATTGGGAGACCCAGTACTTC. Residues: CASSDDWETQYF. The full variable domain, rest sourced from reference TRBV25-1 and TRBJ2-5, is EADIYQTPRYLVIGTGKKITLECSQTMGHDKMYWYQQDPGMELHLIHYSYGVNSTEKGDLSSESTVSRIRTEHFPLTLESARPSHTSQYLCASSDDWETQYFGPGTRLLVL.

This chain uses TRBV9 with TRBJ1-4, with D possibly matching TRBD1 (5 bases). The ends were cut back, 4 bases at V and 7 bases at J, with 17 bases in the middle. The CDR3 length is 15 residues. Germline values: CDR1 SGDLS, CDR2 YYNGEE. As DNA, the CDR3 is TGTGCCAGCAGCCCAGGGACCCCTGTGGGTGAAAAACTGTTTTTT. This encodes CASSPGTPVGEKLFF. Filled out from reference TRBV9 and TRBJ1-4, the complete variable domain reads DSGVTQTPKHLITATGQRVTLRCSPRSGDLSVYWYQQSLDQGLQFLIQYYNGEERAKGNILERFSAQQFPDLHSELNLSSLELGDSALYFCASSPGTPVGEKLFFGSGTQLSVL.

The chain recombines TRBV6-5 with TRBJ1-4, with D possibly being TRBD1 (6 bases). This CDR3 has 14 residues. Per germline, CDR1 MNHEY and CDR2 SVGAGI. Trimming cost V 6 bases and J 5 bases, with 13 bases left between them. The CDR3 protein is CASSEVGANEKLFF. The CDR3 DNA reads TGTGCCAGCAGCGAGGTGGGGGCCAATGAAAAACTGTTTTTT.

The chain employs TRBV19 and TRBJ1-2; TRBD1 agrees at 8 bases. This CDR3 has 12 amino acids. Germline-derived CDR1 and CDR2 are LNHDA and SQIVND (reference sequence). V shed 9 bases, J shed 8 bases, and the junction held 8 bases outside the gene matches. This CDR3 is CASQGAREGYTF. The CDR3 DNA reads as TGTGCCAGCCAGGGGGCTCGAGAAGGCTACACCTTC.

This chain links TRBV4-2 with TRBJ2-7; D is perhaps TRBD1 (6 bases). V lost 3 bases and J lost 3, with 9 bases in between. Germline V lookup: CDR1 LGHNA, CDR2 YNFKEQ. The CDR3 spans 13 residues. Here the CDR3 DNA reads TGTGCCAGCAGCCAGGACAGTTACTACGAGCAGTACTTC. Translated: CASSQDSYYEQYF.

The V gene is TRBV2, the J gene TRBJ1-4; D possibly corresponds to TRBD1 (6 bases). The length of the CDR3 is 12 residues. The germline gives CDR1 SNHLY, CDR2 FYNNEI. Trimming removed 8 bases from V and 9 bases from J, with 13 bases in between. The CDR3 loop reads CASHSDSQKLFF. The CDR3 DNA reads TGTGCCAGCCATTCGGACAGTCAAAAACTGTTTTTT.

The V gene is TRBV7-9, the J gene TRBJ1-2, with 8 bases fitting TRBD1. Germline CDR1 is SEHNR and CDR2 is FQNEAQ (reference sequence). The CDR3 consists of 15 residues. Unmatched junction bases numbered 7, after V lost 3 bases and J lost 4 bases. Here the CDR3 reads CASSFRTGPGYGYTF. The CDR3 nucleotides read TGTGCCAGCAGCTTTCGGACAGGGCCAGGCTATGGCTACACCTTC.

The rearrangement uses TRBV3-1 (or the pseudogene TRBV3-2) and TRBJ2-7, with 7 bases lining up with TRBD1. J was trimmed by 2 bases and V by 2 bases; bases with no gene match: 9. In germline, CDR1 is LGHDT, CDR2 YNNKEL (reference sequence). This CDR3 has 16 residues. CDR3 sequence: CASSQKGQVSTYEQYF. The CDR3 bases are TGTGCCAGCAGCCAAAAAGGACAGGTTTCTACCTACGAGCAGTACTTC.

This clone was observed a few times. The CDR3 is CASSEGTARRTEAFF. The CDR3 DNA reads as TGTGCCAGCAGTGAAGGGACAGCACGGCGGACTGAAGCTTTCTTT. The J gene is TRBJ1-1, the V gene TRBV6-1; TRBD1 is a possible D gene (6 bases). This CDR3 region has 15 residues. From germline, CDR1 is MNHNS and CDR2 SASEGT. Trimming cost V 1 base and J 5 bases, with 14 bases left between them.

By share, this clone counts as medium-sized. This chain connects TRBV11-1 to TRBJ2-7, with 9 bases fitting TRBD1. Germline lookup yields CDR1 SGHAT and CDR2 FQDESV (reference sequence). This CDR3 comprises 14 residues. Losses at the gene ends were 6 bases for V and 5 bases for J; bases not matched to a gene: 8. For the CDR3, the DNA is TGTGCCAGCAGTCCGGGACAGGGTAGCCACGAGCAGTACTTC. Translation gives CASSPGQGSHEQYF. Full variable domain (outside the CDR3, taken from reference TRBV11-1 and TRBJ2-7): EAEVAQSPRYKITEKSQAVAFWCDPISGHATLYWYRQILGQGPELLVQFQDESVVDDSQLPKDRFSAERLKGVDSTLKIQPAELGDSAMYLCASSPGQGSHEQYFGPGTRLTVT.

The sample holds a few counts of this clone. The DNA for the CDR3 is TGTGCCAGCAGCAGTGGGAGCGGGGGGGAGGCGCAGTATTTT. It specifies CASSSGSGGEAQYF. The chain is built from TRBV11-2 and TRBJ2-3; 10 positions agree with TRBD2. The germline V gene has CDR1 SGHAT and CDR2 FQNNGV. Trimming removed 5 bases from V and 10 bases from J; junction bases left unmatched: 9. This CDR3 has 14 amino acids.

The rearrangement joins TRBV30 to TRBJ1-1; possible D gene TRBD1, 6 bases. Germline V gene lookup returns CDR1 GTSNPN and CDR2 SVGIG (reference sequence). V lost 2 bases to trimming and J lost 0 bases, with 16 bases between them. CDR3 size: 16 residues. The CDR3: CAWSPDLRTVNTEAFF. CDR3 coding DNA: TGTGCCTGGAGTCCCGACCTAAGGACAGTGAACACTGAAGCTTTCTTT.

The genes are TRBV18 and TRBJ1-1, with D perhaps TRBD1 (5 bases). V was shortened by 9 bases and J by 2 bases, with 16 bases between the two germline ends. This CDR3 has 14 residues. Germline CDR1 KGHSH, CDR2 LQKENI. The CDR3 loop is CASHTLQGNTEAFF. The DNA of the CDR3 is TGTGCCAGTCACACATTGCAGGGAAACACTGAAGCTTTCTTT.

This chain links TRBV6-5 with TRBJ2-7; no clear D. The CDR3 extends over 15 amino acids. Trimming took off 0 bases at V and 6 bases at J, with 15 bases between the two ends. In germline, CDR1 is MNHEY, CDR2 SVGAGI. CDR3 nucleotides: TGTGCCAGCAGTTACTCAGTCGGGCCTAAGGGCGAGCAGTACTTC. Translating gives CASSYSVGPKGEQYF.

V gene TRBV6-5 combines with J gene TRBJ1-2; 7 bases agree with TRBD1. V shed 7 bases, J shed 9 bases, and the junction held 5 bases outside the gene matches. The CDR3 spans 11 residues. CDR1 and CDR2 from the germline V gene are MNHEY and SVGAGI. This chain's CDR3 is CASTPGGSYTF. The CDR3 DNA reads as TGTGCCAGCACCCCAGGGGGGAGCTACACCTTC.

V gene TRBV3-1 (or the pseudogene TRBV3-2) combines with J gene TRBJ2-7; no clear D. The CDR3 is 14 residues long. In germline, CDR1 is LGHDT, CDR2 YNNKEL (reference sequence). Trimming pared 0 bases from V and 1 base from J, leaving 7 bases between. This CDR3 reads CASSQDPRSYEQYF. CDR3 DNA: TGTGCCAGCAGCCAAGACCCGAGATCCTACGAGCAGTACTTC.

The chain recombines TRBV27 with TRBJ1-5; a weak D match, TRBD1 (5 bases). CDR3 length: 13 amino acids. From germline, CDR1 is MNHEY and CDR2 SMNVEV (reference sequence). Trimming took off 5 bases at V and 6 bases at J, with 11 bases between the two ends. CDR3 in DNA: TGTGCCAGCAGTCGGGGGGTTCTTCAGCCCCAGCATTTT. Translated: CASSRGVLQPQHF.

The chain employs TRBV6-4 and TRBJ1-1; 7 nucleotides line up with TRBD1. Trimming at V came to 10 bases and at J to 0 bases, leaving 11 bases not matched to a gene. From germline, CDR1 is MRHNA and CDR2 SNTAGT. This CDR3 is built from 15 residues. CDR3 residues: CANPGTANMNTEAFF. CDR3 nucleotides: TGTGCCAACCCCGGGACAGCCAACATGAACACTGAAGCTTTCTTT.